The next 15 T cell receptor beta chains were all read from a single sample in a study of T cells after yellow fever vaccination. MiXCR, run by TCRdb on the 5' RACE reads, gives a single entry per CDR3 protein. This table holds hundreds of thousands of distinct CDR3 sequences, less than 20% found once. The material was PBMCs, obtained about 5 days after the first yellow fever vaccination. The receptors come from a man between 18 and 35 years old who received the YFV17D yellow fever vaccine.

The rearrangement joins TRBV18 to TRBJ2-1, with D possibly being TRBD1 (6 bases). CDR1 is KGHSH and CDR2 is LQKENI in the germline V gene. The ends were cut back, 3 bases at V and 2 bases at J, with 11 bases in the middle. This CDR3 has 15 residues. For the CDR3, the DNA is TGTGCCAGCTCACCTGGTGGGACACCCTACAATGAGCAGTTCTTC. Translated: CASSPGGTPYNEQFF.

The CDR3, as DNA: TGTGCCAGCAGCCCCCGGACTAGCGGTCCCTACGAGCAGTACTTC. Translating gives CASSPRTSGPYEQYF. The chain employs TRBV7-3 and TRBJ2-7; 10 positions match TRBD2. Losses at the gene ends were 5 bases for V and 2 bases for J; bases not matched to a gene: 6. The V gene's germline CDR1 is SGHTA and CDR2 FQGTGA. This CDR3 has 15 residues. Together with reference TRBV7-3 and TRBJ2-7, the CDR3 gives the full variable domain: GAGVSQTPSNKVTEKGKYVELRCDPISGHTALYWYRQSLGQGPEFLIYFQGTGAADDSGLPNDRFFAVRPEGSVSTLKIQRTERGDSAVYLCASSPRTSGPYEQYFGPGTRLTVT.

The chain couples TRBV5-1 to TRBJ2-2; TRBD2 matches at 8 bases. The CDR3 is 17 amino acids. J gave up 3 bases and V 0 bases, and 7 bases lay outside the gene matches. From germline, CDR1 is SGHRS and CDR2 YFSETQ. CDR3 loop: CASSLGSGTRHTGELFF. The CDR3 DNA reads TGCGCCAGCAGCTTGGGGTCTGGGACTAGACACACCGGGGAGCTGTTTTTT.

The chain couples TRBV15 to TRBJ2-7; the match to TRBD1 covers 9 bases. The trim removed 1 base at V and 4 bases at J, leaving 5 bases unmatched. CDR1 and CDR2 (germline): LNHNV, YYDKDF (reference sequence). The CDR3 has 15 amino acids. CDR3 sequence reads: CATSRVTGGRYEQYF. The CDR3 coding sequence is TGTGCCACCAGCAGAGTAACAGGGGGCCGATACGAGCAGTACTTC.

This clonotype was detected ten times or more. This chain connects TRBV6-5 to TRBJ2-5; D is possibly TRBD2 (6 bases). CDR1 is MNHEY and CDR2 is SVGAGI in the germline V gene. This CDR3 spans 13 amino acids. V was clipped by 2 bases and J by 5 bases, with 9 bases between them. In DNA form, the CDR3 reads TGTGCCAGCAGTTACGGAGGGCGGGAGACCCAGTACTTC. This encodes CASSYGGRETQYF.

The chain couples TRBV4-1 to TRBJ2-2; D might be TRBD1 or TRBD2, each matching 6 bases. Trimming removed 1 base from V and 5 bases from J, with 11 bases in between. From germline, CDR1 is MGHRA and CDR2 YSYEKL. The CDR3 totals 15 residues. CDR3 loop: CASSQGGLATGELFF. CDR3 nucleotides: TGCGCCAGCAGCCAAGGGGGGCTAGCGACCGGGGAGCTGTTTTTT.

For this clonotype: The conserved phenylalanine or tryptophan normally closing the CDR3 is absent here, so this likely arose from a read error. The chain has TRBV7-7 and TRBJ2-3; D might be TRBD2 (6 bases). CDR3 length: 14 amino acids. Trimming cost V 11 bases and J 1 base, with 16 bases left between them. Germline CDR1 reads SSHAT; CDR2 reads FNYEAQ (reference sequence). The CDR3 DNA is TGTGCCGTCGGAACGGGACTGGGCACAGATACGCAGTATTCT. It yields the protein CAVGTGLGTDTQYS.

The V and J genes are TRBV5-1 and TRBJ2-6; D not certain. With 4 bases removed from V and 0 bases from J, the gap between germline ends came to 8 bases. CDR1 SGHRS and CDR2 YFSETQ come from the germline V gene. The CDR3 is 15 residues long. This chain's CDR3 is CASSGDGSGANVLTF. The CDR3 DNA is TGCGCCAGCAGCGGGGATGGCTCTGGGGCCAACGTCCTGACTTTC.

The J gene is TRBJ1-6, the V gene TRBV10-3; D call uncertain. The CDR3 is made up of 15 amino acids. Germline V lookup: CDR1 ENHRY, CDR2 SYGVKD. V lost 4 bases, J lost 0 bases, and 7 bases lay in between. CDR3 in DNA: TGTGCCATCAGTGGGTCGAGCTCCTATAATTCACCCCTCCACTTT. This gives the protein CAISGSSSYNSPLHF.

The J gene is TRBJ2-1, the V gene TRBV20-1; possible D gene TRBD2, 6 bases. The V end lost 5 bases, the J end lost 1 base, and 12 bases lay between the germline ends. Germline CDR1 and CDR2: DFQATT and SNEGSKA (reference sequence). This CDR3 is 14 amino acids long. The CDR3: CSARGGFSYNEQFF. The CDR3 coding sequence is TGCAGTGCTCGTGGGGGGTTTTCCTACAATGAGCAGTTCTTC.

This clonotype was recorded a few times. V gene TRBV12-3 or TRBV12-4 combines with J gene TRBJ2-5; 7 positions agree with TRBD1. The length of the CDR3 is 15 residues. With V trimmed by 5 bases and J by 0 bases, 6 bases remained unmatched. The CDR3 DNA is TGTGCCAGCAGTCTCAGGGGGTTCGACCAAGAGACCCAGTACTTC. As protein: CASSLRGFDQETQYF.

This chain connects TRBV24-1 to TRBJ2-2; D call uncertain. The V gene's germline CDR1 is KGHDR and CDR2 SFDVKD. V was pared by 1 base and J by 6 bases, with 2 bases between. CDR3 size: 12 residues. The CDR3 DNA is TGTGCCACCAGTGATTTTCCCGGGGAGCTGTTTTTT. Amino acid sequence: CATSDFPGELFF.

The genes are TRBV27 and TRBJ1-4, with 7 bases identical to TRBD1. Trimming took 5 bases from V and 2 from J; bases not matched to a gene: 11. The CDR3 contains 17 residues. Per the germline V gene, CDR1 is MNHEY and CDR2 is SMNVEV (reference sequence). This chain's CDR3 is CASSPTYRGVTNEKLFF. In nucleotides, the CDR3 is TGTGCCAGCAGTCCCACCTACAGGGGTGTGACTAATGAAAAACTGTTTTTT.

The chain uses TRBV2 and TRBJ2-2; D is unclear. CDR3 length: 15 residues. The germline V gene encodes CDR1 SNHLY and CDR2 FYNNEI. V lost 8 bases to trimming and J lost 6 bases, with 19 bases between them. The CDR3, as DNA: TGTGCCAGCCGCCCCCTGGGGTCACTTTCCGGGGAGCTGTTTTTT. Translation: CASRPLGSLSGELFF.

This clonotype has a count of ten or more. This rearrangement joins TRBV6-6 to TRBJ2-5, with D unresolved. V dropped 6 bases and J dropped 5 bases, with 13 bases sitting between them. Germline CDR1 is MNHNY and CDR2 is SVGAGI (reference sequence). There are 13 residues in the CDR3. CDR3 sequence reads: CASRDGVYETQYF. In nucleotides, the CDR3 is TGTGCCAGCAGGGATGGGGTTTACGAGACCCAGTACTTC.